The clone carrying this TCR beta chain came up many times. Its antigen is unidentified. V was clipped by 6 bases and J by 0 bases; unmatched bases: 2. This CDR3 has 14 amino acids. It was with a sample-barcoded 5' primer and a J-beta primer mix that a second PCR of roughly 7 to 12 cycles was run. Researchers report that a template-switch adaptor with 12 random nucleotides tagged each cDNA molecule. MiXCR was run by TCRdb on the 5' RACE reads, yielding one entry per CDR3 protein. The sample includes 550,000 to 750,000 distinct CDR3 sequences, approximately 21% seen only once; the top ten take roughly 3.6%. This sample is part of a study of blood T cells in healthy people across ages. Study-level information: Template switching captured about one barcoded beta molecule per two T cells.

Study-level points and caveats: Lack of knowledge of donor CMV status possibly confounded expanded clonotype changes. PBMCs left unsorted prevented a conclusive naive versus antigen-experienced comparison.

The chain links TRBV12-3 or TRBV12-4 to TRBJ2-1; 7 nucleotides line up with TRBD2. This receptor was obtained from a man between 65 and 79 years old in good health. Sequencing input: blood. The CDR3 here is CASRLANSYNEQFF. CDR3 bases: TGTGCCAGCAGACTAGCGAACTCCTACAATGAGCAGTTCTTC.